A selection of T cell receptor beta chains follows, all from one sample in a study of beta chain features in type 1 diabetes. Here immunoSEQ multiplex PCR was the method, and the copy in TCRdb shows in-frame clones only, minus some. The table has over 600,000 clones, about an eighth seen once; the top ten hold 0.09% to 0.15%. The sample was naive CD4+ T cells from blood. These receptors originate from a man aged 30 to 39 with type 1 diabetes. Both conserved end residues are part of each CDR3. The order of the fields is J gene, D gene, clone size, V gene, CDR3 protein, CDR3 DNA. D genes are given only for firm matches. For some rows the clone size is stated as once, few or many, or as a class when expanded; others skip it.

TRBJ2-7 | . | . | TRBV14 | CASSPGGTYEQYF | TGTGCCAGCAGCCCGGGCGGAACCTACGAGCAGTACTTC
TRBJ2-5 | . | . | TRBV7-7 | CASSKGTSYQETQYF | TGTGCCAGCTCTAAGGGGACCTCGTACCAAGAGACCCAGTACTTC
TRBJ2-5 | TRBD1 | few | TRBV27 | CASSRDRGLGEETQYF | TGTGCCAGCAGTCGCGACAGGGGGCTGGGAGAAGAGACCCAGTACTTC
TRBJ2-5 | . | . | TRBV5-1 | CASSDQRGGETQYF | TGCGCCAGCAGCGATCAACGAGGAGGAGAGACCCAGTACTTC
TRBJ1-4 | . | few | TRBV28 | CASSPGTLNEKLFF | TGTGCCAGCAGTCCCGGGACCTTAAATGAAAAACTGTTTTTT
TRBJ1-2 | . | few | TRBV4-3 | CASSQEQGRYGYTF | TGCGCCAGCAGCCAAGAGCAGGGCCGCTATGGCTACACCTTC
TRBJ2-2 | . | . | TRBV29-1 | CSVGQTLGELFF | TGCAGCGTTGGACAGACCCTCGGGGAGCTGTTTTTT
TRBJ2-5 | . | few | TRBV7-8 | CASSLPGSRQETQYF | TGTGCCAGCAGCCTACCGGGTAGTCGGCAAGAGACCCAGTACTTC
TRBJ2-1 | . | few | TRBV7-9 | CASSTGEQFF | TGTGCCAGCAGCACAGGGGAGCAGTTCTTC
TRBJ2-1 | . | . | TRBV20-1 | CSARDSGEQFF | TGCAGTGCTAGAGATAGCGGTGAGCAGTTCTTC
TRBJ2-7 | TRBD1 | . | TRBV6-6 | CASSGSGQGISLEQYF | TGTGCCAGCAGTGGGTCGGGACAGGGAATTTCCCTCGAGCAGTACTTC
TRBJ1-2 | . | few | TRBV4-3 | CASSRSGENYGYTF | TGCGCCAGCAGCCGGTCAGGGGAGAACTATGGCTACACCTTC
TRBJ1-1 | TRBD1 | . | TRBV18 | CASSSRQGPNTEAFF | TGTGCCAGCTCATCGAGACAGGGGCCTAACACTGAAGCTTTCTTT
TRBJ2-7 | . | few | TRBV29-1 | CSARGGSYEQYF | TGCAGCGCCCGAGGGGGCTCCTACGAGCAGTACTTC
TRBJ1-5 | TRBD1 | few | TRBV29-1 | CSVEEDRALDSNQPQHF | TGCAGCGTTGAAGAGGACAGGGCCCTAGATAGCAATCAGCCCCAGCATTTT
TRBJ1-1 | . | few | TRBV19 | CASKDRDTEAFF | TGTGCCAGTAAGGACCGTGACACTGAAGCTTTCTTT
TRBJ1-6 | . | few | TRBV7-6 | CASSLANRDAYNSPLHF | TGTGCCAGCAGCTTAGCGAACAGGGACGCCTATAATTCACCCCTCCACTTT
TRBJ1-5 | . | few | TRBV10-3 | CAISGESQPQHF | TGTGCCATCAGTGGGGAGAGCCAGCCCCAGCATTTT
TRBJ2-2 | . | few | TRBV5-1 | CASSLVQGSTGELFF | TGCGCCAGCAGCTTGGTTCAGGGGAGCACCGGGGAGCTGTTTTTT
TRBJ2-7 | . | few | TRBV5-1 | CASSLVDSTRNEQYF | TGCGCCAGCAGCTTGGTAGACTCTACCAGGAACGAGCAGTACTTC
TRBJ2-5 | . | few | TRBV9 | CASSVGDRRVWETQYF | TGTGCCAGCAGCGTAGGGGACCGGAGGGTTTGGGAGACCCAGTACTTC
TRBJ2-3 | . | . | TRBV7-2 | CASSRGRGEADTQYF | TGTGCCAGCAGCCGCGGTAGAGGGGAGGCGGATACGCAGTATTTT
TRBJ1-6 | TRBD1 | . | TRBV30 | CAWSVWDRDSPLHF | TGTGCCTGGAGTGTATGGGACAGGGATTCACCCCTCCACTTT
TRBJ1-2 | . | . | TRBV30 | CAWTFGGANYGYTF | TGTGCCTGGACCTTCGGAGGGGCTAACTATGGCTACACCTTC
TRBJ2-5 | TRBD2 | . | TRBV9 | CASSVRSGLVETQYF | TGTGCCAGCAGCGTTCGATCGGGACTAGTAGAGACCCAGTACTTC
TRBJ2-7 | TRBD1 | . | TRBV25-1 | CASRQGSTYEQYF | TGTGCCAGCAGACAGGGGAGCACCTACGAGCAGTACTTC
TRBJ2-5 | TRBD1 | few | TRBV29-1 | CSVGGTGEGETQYF | TGCAGCGTTGGTGGGACAGGGGAAGGAGAGACCCAGTACTTC
TRBJ1-5 | . | once | TRBV27 | CASRSGRDDQPQHF | TGTGCCAGCAGATCGGGACGGGATGACCAGCCCCAGCATTTT
TRBJ1-2 | TRBD1 | few | TRBV25-1 | CASSGTGTGNYGYTF | TGTGCCAGCAGTGGGACCGGGACAGGGAACTATGGCTACACCTTC
TRBJ2-7 | TRBD1 | few | TRBV5-6 | CASSLGQRTYF | TGTGCCAGCAGCCTGGGACAGAGGACGTACTTC
TRBJ2-3 | . | . | TRBV7-2 | CASSRQGAGRTDTQYF | TGTGCCAGCAGCCGACAGGGAGCGGGACGGACAGATACGCAGTATTTT
TRBJ2-5 | . | . | TRBV18 | CASSPVKETQYF | TGTGCCAGCTCACCAGTGAAAGAGACCCAGTACTTC
TRBJ2-5 | . | few | TRBV7-9 | CASSSDAGGETQYF | TGTGCCAGCAGCTCCGACGCTGGAGGGGAGACCCAGTACTTC
TRBJ1-2 | . | . | TRBV6-6 | CASRSVGQGHNYGYTF | TGTGCCAGCAGGTCCGTGGGGCAGGGGCACAACTATGGCTACACCTTC